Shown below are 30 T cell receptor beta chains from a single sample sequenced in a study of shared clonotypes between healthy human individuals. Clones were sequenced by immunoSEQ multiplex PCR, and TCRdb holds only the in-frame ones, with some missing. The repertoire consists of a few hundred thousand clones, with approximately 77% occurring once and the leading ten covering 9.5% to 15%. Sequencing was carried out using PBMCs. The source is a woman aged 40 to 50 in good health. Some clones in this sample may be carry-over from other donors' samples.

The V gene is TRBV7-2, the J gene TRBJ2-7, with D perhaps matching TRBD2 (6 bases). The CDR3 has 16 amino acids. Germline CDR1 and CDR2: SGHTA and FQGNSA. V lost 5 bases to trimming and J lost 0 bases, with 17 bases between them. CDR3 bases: TGTGCCAGCAGCCAATATAGCGGACCTAGCTCCTACGAGCAGTACTTC. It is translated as CASSQYSGPSSYEQYF.

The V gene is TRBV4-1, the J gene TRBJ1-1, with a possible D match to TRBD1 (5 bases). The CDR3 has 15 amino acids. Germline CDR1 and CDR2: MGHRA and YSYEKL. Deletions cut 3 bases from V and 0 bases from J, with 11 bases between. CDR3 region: CASSHPQGVNTEAFF. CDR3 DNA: TGCGCCAGCAGCCATCCACAAGGGGTGAACACTGAAGCTTTCTTT.

Here the CDR3 reads CASSLAGGVGKNIQYF. The CDR3 DNA reads as TGTGCCAGCAGCTTGGCCGGGGGGGTCGGCAAAAACATTCAGTACTTC. The chain is built from TRBV5-4 and TRBJ2-4; 8 bases align to TRBD2. CDR3 size: 16 residues. Germline assignment: CDR1 SGHNT and CDR2 YYREEE (reference sequence). Losses at the gene ends were 0 bases for V and 3 bases for J; bases not matched to a gene: 5.

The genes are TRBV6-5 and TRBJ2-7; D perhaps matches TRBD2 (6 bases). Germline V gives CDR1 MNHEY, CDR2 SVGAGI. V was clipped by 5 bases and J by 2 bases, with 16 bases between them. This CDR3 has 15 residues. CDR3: CASSRDFSTPYEQYF. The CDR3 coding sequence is TGTGCCAGCAGTCGGGACTTCAGTACCCCCTACGAGCAGTACTTC.

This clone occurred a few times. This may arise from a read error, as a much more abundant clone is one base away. CDR3 loop: CASSEYRGNTIHF. Written as DNA, the CDR3 is TGTGCCAGCAGTGAATACCGGGGTAACACCATACATTTT. The V call is TRBV2, the J call TRBJ1-3; the D is unclear. The CDR3 is 13 residues long. Germline V gives CDR1 SNHLY, CDR2 FYNNEI.

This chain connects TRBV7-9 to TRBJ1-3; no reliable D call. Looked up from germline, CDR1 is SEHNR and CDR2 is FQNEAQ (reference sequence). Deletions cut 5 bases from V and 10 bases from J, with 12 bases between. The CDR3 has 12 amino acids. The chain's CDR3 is CASSPNFGTIYF. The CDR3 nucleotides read TGTGCCAGCAGCCCAAACTTTGGAACCATATATTTT.

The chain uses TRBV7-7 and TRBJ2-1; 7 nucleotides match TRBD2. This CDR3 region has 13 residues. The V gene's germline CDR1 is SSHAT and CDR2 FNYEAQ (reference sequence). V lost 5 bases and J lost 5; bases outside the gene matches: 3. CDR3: CASSPGLDNEQFF. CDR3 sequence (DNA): TGTGCCAGCAGCCCCGGACTAGACAATGAGCAGTTCTTC.

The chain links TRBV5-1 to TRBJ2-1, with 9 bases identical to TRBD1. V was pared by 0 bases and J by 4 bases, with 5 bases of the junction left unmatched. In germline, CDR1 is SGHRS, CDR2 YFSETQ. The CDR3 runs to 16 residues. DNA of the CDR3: TGCGCCAGCAGCTTGGAGCAGGACAGGGGATACAATGAGCAGTTCTTC. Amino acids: CASSLEQDRGYNEQFF. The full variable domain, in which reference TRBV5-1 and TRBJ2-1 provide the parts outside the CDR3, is KAGVTQTPRYLIKTRGQQVTLSCSPISGHRSVSWYQQTPGQGLQFLFEYFSETQRNKGNFPGRFSGRQFSNSRSEMNVSTLELGDSALYLCASSLEQDRGYNEQFFGPGTRLTVL.

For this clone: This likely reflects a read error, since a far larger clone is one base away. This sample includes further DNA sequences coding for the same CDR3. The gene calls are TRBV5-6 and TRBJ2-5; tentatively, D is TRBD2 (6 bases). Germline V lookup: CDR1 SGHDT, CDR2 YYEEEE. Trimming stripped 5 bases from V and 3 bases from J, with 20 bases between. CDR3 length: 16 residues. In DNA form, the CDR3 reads TGTGCCAGCAGTCCGCGGGGTGGGCCTTCCGAAGAGACCCAGTACTTC. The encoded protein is CASSPRGGPSEETQYF.

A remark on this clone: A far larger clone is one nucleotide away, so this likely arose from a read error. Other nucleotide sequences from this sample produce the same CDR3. The CDR3 spells CASSFRQEYEQYF. The CDR3 region has the DNA TGTGCCAGCAGCTTTCGCCAGGAGTACGAGCAGTATTTC. The rearrangement links TRBV11-3 to TRBJ2-7; unclear D gene. Per germline, CDR1 SGHNT and CDR2 YENEEA. The CDR3 has 13 residues.

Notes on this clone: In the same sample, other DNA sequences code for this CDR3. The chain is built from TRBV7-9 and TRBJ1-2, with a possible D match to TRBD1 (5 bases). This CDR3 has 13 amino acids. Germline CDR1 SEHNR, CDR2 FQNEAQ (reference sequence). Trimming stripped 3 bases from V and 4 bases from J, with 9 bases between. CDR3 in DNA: TGTGCCAGCAGCTTGGGGCCTAGCTATGGCTACACCTTC. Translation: CASSLGPSYGYTF.

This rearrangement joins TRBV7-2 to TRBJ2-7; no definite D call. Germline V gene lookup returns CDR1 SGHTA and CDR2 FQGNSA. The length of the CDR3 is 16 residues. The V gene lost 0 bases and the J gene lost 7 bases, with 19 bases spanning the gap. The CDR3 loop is CASSLASGRISREQYF. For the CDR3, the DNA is TGTGCCAGCAGCTTAGCCTCAGGCCGGATATCTCGGGAGCAGTACTTC.

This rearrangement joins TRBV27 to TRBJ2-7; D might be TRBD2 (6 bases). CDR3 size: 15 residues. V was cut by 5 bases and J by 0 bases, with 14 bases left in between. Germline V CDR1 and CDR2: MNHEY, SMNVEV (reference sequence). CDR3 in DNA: TGTGCCAGCAGTCCAACAGTCGGGAGCTCCTACGAGCAGTACTTC. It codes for CASSPTVGSSYEQYF.

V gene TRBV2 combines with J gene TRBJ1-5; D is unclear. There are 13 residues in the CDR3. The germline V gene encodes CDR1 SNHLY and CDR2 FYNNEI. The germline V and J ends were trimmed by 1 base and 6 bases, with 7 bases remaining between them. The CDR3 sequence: CASSEENFQPQHF. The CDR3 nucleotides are TGTGCCAGCAGTGAAGAAAACTTTCAGCCCCAGCATTTT. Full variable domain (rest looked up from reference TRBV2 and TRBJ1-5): EPEVTQTPSHQVTQMGQEVILRCVPISNHLYFYWYRQILGQKVEFLVSFYNNEISEKSEIFDDQFSVERPDGSNFTLKIRSTKLEDSAMYFCASSEENFQPQHFGDGTRLSIL.

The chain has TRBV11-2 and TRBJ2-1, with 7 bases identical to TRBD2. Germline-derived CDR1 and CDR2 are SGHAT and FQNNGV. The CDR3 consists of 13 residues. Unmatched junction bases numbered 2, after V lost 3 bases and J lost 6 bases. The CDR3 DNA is TGTGCCAGCAGCTTCCTAGCGGCCAATGAGCAGTTCTTC. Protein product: CASSFLAANEQFF.

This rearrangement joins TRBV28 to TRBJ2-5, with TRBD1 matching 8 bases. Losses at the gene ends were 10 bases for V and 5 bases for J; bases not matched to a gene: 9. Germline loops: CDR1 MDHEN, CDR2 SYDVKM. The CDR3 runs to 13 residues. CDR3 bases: TGTGCCATCATGGACAGGGCGCGGGAGACCCAGTACTTC. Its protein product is CAIMDRARETQYF.

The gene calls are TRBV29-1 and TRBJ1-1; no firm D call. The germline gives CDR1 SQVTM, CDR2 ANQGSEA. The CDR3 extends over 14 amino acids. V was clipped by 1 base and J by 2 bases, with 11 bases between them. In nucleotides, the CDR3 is TGCAGCGTTGAAGCGCGGCTTCTCAACACTGAAGCTTTCTTT. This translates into CSVEARLLNTEAFF.

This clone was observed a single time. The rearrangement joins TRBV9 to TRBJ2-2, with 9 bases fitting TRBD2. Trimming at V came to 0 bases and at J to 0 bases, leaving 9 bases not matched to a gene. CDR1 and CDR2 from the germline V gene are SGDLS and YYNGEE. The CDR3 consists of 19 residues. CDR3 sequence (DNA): TGTGCCAGCAGCGTAGCCCCGGGACTAGCCTATACGAACACCGGGGAGCTGTTTTTT. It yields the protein CASSVAPGLAYTNTGELFF.

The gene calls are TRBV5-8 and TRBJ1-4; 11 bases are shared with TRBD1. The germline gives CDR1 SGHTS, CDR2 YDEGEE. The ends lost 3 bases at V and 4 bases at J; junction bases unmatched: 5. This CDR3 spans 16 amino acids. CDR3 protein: CASSWDRGGFNEKLFF. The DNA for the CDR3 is TGTGCCAGCAGCTGGGACAGGGGGGGCTTTAATGAAAAACTGTTTTTT.

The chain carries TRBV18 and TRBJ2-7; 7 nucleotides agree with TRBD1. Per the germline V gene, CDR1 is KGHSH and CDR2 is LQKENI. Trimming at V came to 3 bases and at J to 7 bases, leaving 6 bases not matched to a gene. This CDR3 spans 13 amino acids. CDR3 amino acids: CASSPIHRGEQYF. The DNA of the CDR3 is TGTGCCAGCTCACCGATACACAGGGGTGAGCAGTACTTC.

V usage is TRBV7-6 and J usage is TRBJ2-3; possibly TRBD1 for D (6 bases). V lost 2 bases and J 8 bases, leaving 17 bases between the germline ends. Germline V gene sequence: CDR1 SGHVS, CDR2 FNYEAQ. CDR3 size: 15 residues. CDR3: CASSLWPGERGTQYF. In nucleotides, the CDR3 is TGTGCCAGCAGCTTATGGCCAGGGGAAAGGGGTACGCAGTATTTT.

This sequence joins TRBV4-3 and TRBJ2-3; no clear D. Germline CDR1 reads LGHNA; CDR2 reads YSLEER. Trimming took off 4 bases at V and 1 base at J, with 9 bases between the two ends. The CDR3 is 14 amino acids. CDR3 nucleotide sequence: TGCGCCAGCAGCCCTCCCGACGGCACAGATACGCAGTATTTT. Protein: CASSPPDGTDTQYF.

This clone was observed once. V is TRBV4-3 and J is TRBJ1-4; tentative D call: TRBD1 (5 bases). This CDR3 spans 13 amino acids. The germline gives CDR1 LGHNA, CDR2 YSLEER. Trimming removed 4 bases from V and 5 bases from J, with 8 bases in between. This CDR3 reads CASSRGTNEKLFF. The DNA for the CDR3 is TGCGCCAGCAGCCGGGGGACCAATGAAAAACTGTTTTTT.

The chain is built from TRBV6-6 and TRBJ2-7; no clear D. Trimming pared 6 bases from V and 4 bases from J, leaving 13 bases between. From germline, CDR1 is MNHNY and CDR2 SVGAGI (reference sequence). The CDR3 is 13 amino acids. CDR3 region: CASSQKGRYEQYF. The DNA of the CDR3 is TGTGCCAGCAGCCAGAAGGGCCGGTACGAGCAGTACTTC.

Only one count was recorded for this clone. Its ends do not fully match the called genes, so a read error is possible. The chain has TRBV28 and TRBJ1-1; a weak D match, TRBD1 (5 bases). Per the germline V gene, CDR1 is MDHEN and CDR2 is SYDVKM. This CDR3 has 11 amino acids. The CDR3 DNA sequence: TGTGCCAGCAGTTTATTCCAGGACATCGACTTT. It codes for CASSLFQDIDF. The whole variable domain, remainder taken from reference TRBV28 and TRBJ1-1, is DVKVTQSSRYLVKRTGEKVFLECVQDMDHENMFWYRQDPGLGLRLIYFSYDVKMKEKGDIPEGYSVSREKKERFSLILESASTNQTSMYLCASSLFQDIDFGQGTRLTVV.

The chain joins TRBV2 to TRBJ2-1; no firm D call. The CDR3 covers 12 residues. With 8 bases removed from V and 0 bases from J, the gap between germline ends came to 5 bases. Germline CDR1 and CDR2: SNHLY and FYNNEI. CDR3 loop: CASQSSYNEQFF. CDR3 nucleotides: TGTGCCAGCCAGAGCTCCTACAATGAGCAGTTCTTC.

The CDR3 DNA follows: TGTGCCAGCAGCGTAACCGGGACAGGGGGCTATGGCTACACCTTC. It specifies CASSVTGTGGYGYTF. V usage is TRBV9 and J usage is TRBJ1-2; 11 bases are a match to TRBD1. J lost 4 bases, V lost 1 base, and 3 bases had no gene match. This CDR3 region has 15 residues. The V gene's germline CDR1 is SGDLS and CDR2 YYNGEE.

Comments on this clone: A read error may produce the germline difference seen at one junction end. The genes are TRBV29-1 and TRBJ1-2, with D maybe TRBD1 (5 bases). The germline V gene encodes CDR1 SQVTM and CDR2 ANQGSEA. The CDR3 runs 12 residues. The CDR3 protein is CSVDRVTYDYTF. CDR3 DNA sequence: TGCAGCGTTGACAGGGTAACCTATGACTACACCTTC.

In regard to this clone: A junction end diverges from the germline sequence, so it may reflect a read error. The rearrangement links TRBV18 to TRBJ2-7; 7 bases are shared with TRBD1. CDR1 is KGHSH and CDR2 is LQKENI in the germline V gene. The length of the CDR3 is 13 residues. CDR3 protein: CASSPTRDSFPDF. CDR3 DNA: TGTGCCAGCTCACCAACCCGGGACAGTTTCCCTGATTTC.

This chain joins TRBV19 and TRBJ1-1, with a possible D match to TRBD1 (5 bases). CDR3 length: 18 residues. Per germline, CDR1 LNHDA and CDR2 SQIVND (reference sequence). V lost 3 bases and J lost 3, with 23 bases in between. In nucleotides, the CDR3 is TGTGCCAGTAGTATCGGTGTCCCGCGGGGGACCTGGGACACTGAAGCTTTCTTT. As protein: CASSIGVPRGTWDTEAFF.